What follows are 3 T cell receptor beta chains derived from one specimen sequenced in a study of shared clonotypes between healthy human individuals. Measured with immunoSEQ multiplex PCR; TCRdb has only the in-frame clones, and not every one. This sample yields approximately 2.5 million clones, of which roughly 93% are seen a single time; around 0.37% belongs to the top ten. Sequencing was done on a sample of naive CD4+ T cells from PBMCs. Subset denoted: CD45RA+ positively selected. Source of these receptors: a man in his late teens or twenties in good health. Some clones in this sample may be carry-over from other donors' samples.

The V call is TRBV28, the J call TRBJ1-2, with 8 bases that match TRBD1. The CDR3 runs 12 residues. Losses at the gene ends were 6 bases for V and 6 bases for J; bases not matched to a gene: 3. Germline loops: CDR1 MDHEN, CDR2 SYDVKM. The CDR3 DNA sequence: TGTGCCAGCAGACCGACAGGGGATGGCTACACCTTC. Protein sequence: CASRPTGDGYTF.

J is TRBJ2-3 and V is TRBV18, with D perhaps TRBD1 or TRBD2 (5 bases each). Per germline, CDR1 KGHSH and CDR2 LQKENI. The CDR3 is 12 amino acids. V dropped 5 bases and J dropped 4 bases, with 7 bases sitting between them. CDR3 loop: CASSEGSDTQYF. For the CDR3, the DNA is TGTGCCAGCTCAGAGGGGTCAGATACGCAGTATTTT.

The chain joins TRBV7-9 to TRBJ2-5; 11 bases fit TRBD2. Germline loops: CDR1 SEHNR, CDR2 FQNEAQ (reference sequence). Trimming cost V 3 bases and J 4 bases; bases outside gene matches: 7. This CDR3 is built from 16 residues. The CDR3 here is CASSLPGLAAIETQYF. The CDR3 DNA sequence: TGTGCCAGCAGCTTGCCGGGACTAGCGGCAATAGAGACCCAGTACTTC.